The 26 T cell receptor beta chains in this list originate from one sample, sequenced in a study of cytomegalovirus exposure and HLA in healthy donors. Clones were read by immunoSEQ multiplex PCR, and TCRdb kept only the in-frame ones, dropping some. The sample gives approximately 150,000 clones, over 80% of which show up once; roughly 4.5% is in the top ten. Sequenced material: PBMCs. These receptors all stem from a young man in good health and CMV-seropositive.

The rearrangement uses TRBV6-5 and TRBJ1-2; 10 nucleotides line up with TRBD1. The CDR3 runs to 15 residues. The trim removed 5 bases at V and 2 bases at J, leaving 5 bases unmatched. The germline V gene encodes CDR1 MNHEY and CDR2 SVGAGI. DNA for the CDR3: TGTGCCAGCAGTCAGGACAGGGGGACCAACTATGGCTACACCTTC. The encoded protein is CASSQDRGTNYGYTF.

This chain uses TRBV4-2 with TRBJ2-7, with 12 bases identical to TRBD2. From germline, CDR1 is LGHNA and CDR2 YNFKEQ. The CDR3 is 15 amino acids. J lost 4 bases, V lost 6 bases, and 7 bases had no gene match. CDR3 sequence: CASRLTSGSGYEQYF. The CDR3 nucleotides are TGTGCCAGCAGATTGACTAGCGGGAGTGGATACGAGCAGTACTTC.

The chain links TRBV15 to TRBJ2-6; TRBD2 might be the D (5 bases). The germline V gene encodes CDR1 LNHNV and CDR2 YYDKDF (reference sequence). The CDR3 loop spans 15 amino acids. V was clipped by 7 bases and J by 2 bases, with 12 bases between them. The CDR3 loop reads CATTNERAGANVLTF. The DNA of the CDR3 is TGTGCCACCACCAACGAGAGGGCTGGGGCCAACGTCCTGACTTTC.

The rearrangement joins TRBV5-1 to TRBJ2-2, with unresolved D. V was shortened by 3 bases and J by 3 bases, with 3 bases between the two germline ends. The CDR3 is 12 residues long. The germline V gene encodes CDR1 SGHRS and CDR2 YFSETQ. The CDR3 reads CASSSDTGELFF. The CDR3 DNA follows: TGCGCCAGCAGCTCCGACACCGGGGAGCTGTTTTTT.

The rearrangement joins TRBV7-2 to TRBJ2-7; 7 bases are a match to TRBD1. CDR1 and CDR2 from the germline V gene are SGHTA and FQGNSA. V was clipped by 5 bases and J by 0 bases; unmatched bases: 7. This CDR3 is 15 amino acids long. CDR3 protein: CASSPRDSLSYEQYF. CDR3 nucleotide sequence: TGTGCCAGCAGCCCCCGGGACAGCCTCTCCTACGAGCAGTACTTC. The entire variable domain, with the rest obtained from reference TRBV7-2 and TRBJ2-7, is as follows: GAGVSQSPSNKVTEKGKDVELRCDPISGHTALYWYRQSLGQGLEFLIYFQGNSAPDKSGLPSDRFSAERTGGSVSTLTIQRTQQEDSAVYLCASSPRDSLSYEQYFGPGTRLTVT.

V and J are TRBV5-4 and TRBJ2-1, with D perhaps TRBD1 (6 bases). The CDR3 totals 14 residues. V shed 3 bases and J shed 6 bases, with 13 bases lying between them. CDR1 SGHNT and CDR2 YYREEE come from the germline V gene (reference sequence). The CDR3 reads CASSSKQGPNEQFF. In DNA, the CDR3 is TGTGCCAGCAGCTCCAAACAGGGACCCAATGAGCAGTTCTTC. Based on the CDR3 plus reference TRBV5-4 and TRBJ2-1, the full variable domain is ETGVTQSPTHLIKTRGQQVTLRCSSQSGHNTVSWYQQALGQGPQFIFQYYREEENGRGNFPPRFSGLQFPNYSSELNVNALELDDSALYLCASSSKQGPNEQFFGPGTRLTVL.

The rearrangement uses TRBV5-1 and TRBJ2-3; TRBD2 matches 7 bases. The CDR3 runs 16 residues. The junction had 4 bases not matched to a gene; V was cut back by 0 bases and J by 0 bases. Germline CDR1 reads SGHRS; CDR2 reads YFSETQ. The DNA of the CDR3 is TGCGCCAGCAGCTTGGATAGAGCGGGAAGCACAGATACGCAGTATTTT. It yields the protein CASSLDRAGSTDTQYF.

The chain recombines TRBV19 with TRBJ2-3, with TRBD2 as a possible D gene (6 bases). V shed 3 bases and J shed 2 bases, with 15 bases lying between them. The CDR3 length is 16 residues. Per the germline V gene, CDR1 is LNHDA and CDR2 is SQIVND (reference sequence). In DNA, the CDR3 is TGTGCCAGTAGTATGGTTCGGGGGACTTACACAGATACGCAGTATTTT. This sequence encodes CASSMVRGTYTDTQYF. The full variable domain, with the rest looked up from reference TRBV19 and TRBJ2-3, is DGGITQSPKYLFRKEGQNVTLSCEQNLNHDAMYWYRQDPGQGLRLIYYSQIVNDFQKGDIAEGYSVSREKKESFPLTVTSAQKNPTAFYLCASSMVRGTYTDTQYFGPGTRLTVL.

The chain links TRBV5-8 to TRBJ2-7; weak D call: TRBD1 (6 bases). Germline lookup yields CDR1 SGHTS and CDR2 YDEGEE. Trimming cost V 2 bases and J 0 bases, with 9 bases left between them. There are 14 residues in the CDR3. DNA for the CDR3: TGTGCCAGCAGCTTCGAAGGGGGCTCCTACGAGCAGTACTTC. Translation gives CASSFEGGSYEQYF.

The chain joins TRBV29-1 to TRBJ2-1; D is perhaps TRBD1 (6 bases). Germline values: CDR1 SQVTM, CDR2 ANQGSEA. V was trimmed by 6 bases and J by 2 bases, leaving 11 bases between them. This CDR3 is built from 13 residues. The CDR3 reads CSVERTAYNEQFF. CDR3 nucleotides: TGCAGCGTCGAAAGGACAGCCTACAATGAGCAGTTCTTC.

This clone is a singleton in its sample. The chain uses TRBV9 and TRBJ1-3; D is ambiguous. Germline values: CDR1 SGDLS, CDR2 YYNGEE. The V end lost 4 bases, the J end lost 2 bases, and 16 bases lay between the germline ends. The CDR3 extends over 16 amino acids. This CDR3 is CASSQMAWSAGNTIYF. The CDR3 DNA reads TGTGCCAGCAGCCAGATGGCCTGGTCTGCTGGAAACACCATATATTTT.

V gene TRBV5-1 combines with J gene TRBJ2-4, with TRBD1 matching 8 bases. The CDR3 runs to 16 residues. J gave up 7 bases and V 1 base, and 10 bases lay outside the gene matches. The germline V gene has CDR1 SGHRS and CDR2 YFSETQ. This CDR3 is CASSLTGGDSVNIQYF. The CDR3 DNA sequence: TGCGCCAGCAGCTTGACAGGGGGTGATAGTGTTAACATTCAGTACTTC.

The CDR3 DNA reads as TGTGCCAGCAGTGTAATCGGGGGGGCCTACAATGAGCAGTTCTTC. Translation gives CASSVIGGAYNEQFF. The rearrangement links TRBV27 to TRBJ2-1; 8 bases are a match to TRBD2. Germline CDR1 and CDR2: MNHEY and SMNVEV (reference sequence). The CDR3 totals 15 residues. With 5 bases clipped from V and 2 bases from J, the junction kept 5 bases outside the gene matches.

V is TRBV19 and J is TRBJ2-2; a weak D match, TRBD1 (6 bases). The CDR3 consists of 15 residues. The germline V gene has CDR1 LNHDA and CDR2 SQIVND (reference sequence). V shed 7 bases and J shed 3 bases, with 15 bases lying between them. CDR3 coding DNA: TGTGCCAGTACCCAGAGACAGGTCGACACCGGGGAGCTGTTTTTT. Translation: CASTQRQVDTGELFF.

This chain connects TRBV9 to TRBJ2-2; the D is unclear. Trimming took 0 bases from V and 5 from J, leaving 11 bases between them. Germline CDR1 SGDLS, CDR2 YYNGEE. The CDR3 length is 15 residues. The CDR3 DNA sequence: TGTGCCAGCAGCGTAGGGTTGGGCCCGACCGGGGAGCTGTTTTTT. The encoded protein is CASSVGLGPTGELFF.

The V and J genes are TRBV28 and TRBJ2-1; maybe TRBD1 (5 bases). This CDR3 is 15 amino acids long. V gave up 8 bases and J gave up 0 bases, with 14 bases separating them. Germline V lookup: CDR1 MDHEN, CDR2 SYDVKM. For the CDR3, the DNA is TGTGCCAGCGCTTCAGGGTCCAGCTCCTACAATGAGCAGTTCTTC. It yields the protein CASASGSSSYNEQFF.

The rearrangement uses TRBV5-1 and TRBJ2-7; 7 bases map to TRBD2. CDR3 length: 15 residues. The germline V gene has CDR1 SGHRS and CDR2 YFSETQ. The trim removed 0 bases at V and 0 bases at J, leaving 3 bases unmatched. CDR3 nucleotide sequence: TGCGCCAGCAGCTTGGGACTAGCAGCCTCCTACGAGCAGTACTTC. The encoded protein is CASSLGLAASYEQYF.

V gene TRBV14 combines with J gene TRBJ2-5; no reliable D call. This CDR3 contains 14 residues. Germline V lookup: CDR1 SGHDN, CDR2 FVKESK. V lost 5 bases and J 1 base, leaving 11 bases between the germline ends. The CDR3 spells CASSSPLGQETQYF. The CDR3 region has the DNA TGTGCCAGCAGCTCCCCGCTCGGCCAAGAGACCCAGTACTTC.

The gene calls are TRBV6-1 and TRBJ2-3; 7 bases are a match to TRBD1. The V segment lost 7 bases and the J segment 3 bases; nucleotides outside the gene matches: 4. The CDR3 runs 13 residues. Germline V gene sequence: CDR1 MNHNS, CDR2 SASEGT. In nucleotides, the CDR3 is TGTGCCAGCAATCAGGGGGTGACAGATACGCAGTATTTT. It is translated as CASNQGVTDTQYF.

This chain links TRBV28 with TRBJ1-3; D is ambiguous. CDR3 length equals 14 residues. V was trimmed by 4 bases and J by 5 bases, leaving 12 bases between them. Germline lookup yields CDR1 MDHEN and CDR2 SYDVKM. The CDR3 is CASSSGANRNTIYF. CDR3 coding DNA: TGTGCCAGCAGTTCTGGAGCTAACCGAAACACCATATATTTT.

In its sample, this clone was seen once. The chain employs TRBV9 and TRBJ2-5; 9 positions match TRBD2. V was clipped by 2 bases and J by 2 bases; unmatched bases: 7. This CDR3 region has 16 residues. From germline, CDR1 is SGDLS and CDR2 YYNGEE. The CDR3 reads CASSVSGRGLQETQYF. The CDR3 bases are TGTGCCAGCAGCGTTAGCGGGAGAGGATTACAAGAGACCCAGTACTTC.

The rearrangement links TRBV5-5 to TRBJ2-7; D unclear. CDR1 is SGHKS and CDR2 is YYEKEE in the germline V gene (reference sequence). The CDR3 contains 14 residues. Between the trimmed V and J ends, which lost 1 base and 2 bases, there was a span of 10 bases. The CDR3 DNA reads TGTGCCAGCAGCTTGAGTGTGAGGACCTACGAGCAGTACTTC. Residues: CASSLSVRTYEQYF. Variable domain in full (rest from reference TRBV5-5 and TRBJ2-7): DAGVTQSPTHLIKTRGQQVTLRCSPISGHKSVSWYQQVLGQGPQFIFQYYEKEERGRGNFPDRFSARQFPNYSSELNVNALLLGDSALYLCASSLSVRTYEQYFGPGTRLTVT.

The chain uses TRBV7-6 and TRBJ2-1; tentatively, D is TRBD2 (5 bases). Trimming pared 1 base from V and 7 bases from J, leaving 11 bases between. The length of the CDR3 is 14 residues. Germline assignment: CDR1 SGHVS and CDR2 FNYEAQ. The CDR3: CASSLVGDGNEQFF. Here the CDR3 DNA reads TGTGCCAGCAGCTTAGTCGGGGATGGTAATGAGCAGTTCTTC.

This clone has a single count. The chain has TRBV10-3 and TRBJ1-5, with D perhaps matching TRBD1 (5 bases). The CDR3 runs to 13 residues. With 4 bases removed from V and 4 bases from J, the gap between germline ends came to 8 bases. The germline CDR1 and CDR2 sequences are ENHRY and SYGVKD. CDR3 bases: TGTGCCATCAGTGCTGCAGGGAATCAGCCCCAGCATTTT. Protein sequence: CAISAAGNQPQHF.

The rearrangement joins TRBV25-1 to TRBJ2-3; 7 bases are a match to TRBD1. The CDR3 covers 16 residues. The V gene's germline CDR1 is MGHDK and CDR2 SYGVNS. Trimming took 5 bases from V and 3 from J; bases not matched to a gene: 11. In DNA, the CDR3 is TGTGCCAGCAGTTTAAACCGGGACAGAACAACAGATACGCAGTATTTT. Translated: CASSLNRDRTTDTQYF.

The CDR3 DNA follows: TGTGCCAGCAGCGTAGTAGACTCCTTGTACACAGATACGCAGTATTTT. Translation gives CASSVVDSLYTDTQYF. The chain employs TRBV9 and TRBJ2-3; D is undetermined. This CDR3 contains 16 residues. Trimming pared 0 bases from V and 2 bases from J, leaving 13 bases between. CDR1 is SGDLS and CDR2 is YYNGEE in the germline V gene.